This entry describes one T cell receptor beta chain. Its antigen is as yet unknown. This sample stems from a study of OX40 agonist ivuxolimab in advanced cancers. In the study overall: Patients with prior anti-PD-1, anti-PD-L1 or anti-CTLA-4 therapy were eligible; about 41% had some.

Using immunoSEQ multiplex PCR, the repertoire was profiled, and TCRdb retains in-frame clones only, with some absent. The repertoire consists of about 80,000 clones, with roughly 84% occurring once and the leading ten covering around 0.31%. Whole-study findings and limits: Dose levels from 0.1 to 3.0 mg/kg saw CD4+ and CD8+ blood T cells expand clonally by week 6.

Systemic immunosuppression or a history of autoimmune disease excluded patients. Source: CD4+ or CD8+ T cells sorted from blood, taken in a trial of the OX40 agonist ivuxolimab. This receptor was obtained from an adult with an advanced solid tumor such as melanoma, head and neck, liver or kidney cancer.

The CDR3 DNA is TGTGCCAGCAGCTGGGGGGCTACCTACGAGCAGTACTTC. Translation gives CASSWGATYEQYF. The rearrangement uses TRBV5-4 and TRBJ2-7; tentatively, D is TRBD1 or TRBD2 (6 bases each). The V end lost 3 bases, the J end lost 2 bases, and 9 bases lay between the germline ends. In germline, CDR1 is SGHNT, CDR2 YYREEE (reference sequence). CDR3 length: 13 residues.